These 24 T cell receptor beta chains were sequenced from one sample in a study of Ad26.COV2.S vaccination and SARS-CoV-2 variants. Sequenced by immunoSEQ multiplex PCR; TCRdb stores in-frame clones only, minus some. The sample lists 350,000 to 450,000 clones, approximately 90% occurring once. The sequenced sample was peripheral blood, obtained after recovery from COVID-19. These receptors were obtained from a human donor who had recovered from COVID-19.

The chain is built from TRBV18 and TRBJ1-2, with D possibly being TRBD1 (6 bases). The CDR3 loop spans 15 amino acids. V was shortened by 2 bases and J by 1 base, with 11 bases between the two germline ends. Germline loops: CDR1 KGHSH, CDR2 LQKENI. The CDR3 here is CASSPAQGLNYGYTF. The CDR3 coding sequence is TGTGCCAGCTCACCAGCACAGGGCCTTAACTATGGCTACACCTTC.

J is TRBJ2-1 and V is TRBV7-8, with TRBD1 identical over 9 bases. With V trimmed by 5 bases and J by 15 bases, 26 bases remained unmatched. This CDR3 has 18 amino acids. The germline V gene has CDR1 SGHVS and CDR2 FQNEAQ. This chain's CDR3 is CASSEILGDRALQFTGFF. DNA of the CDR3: TGTGCCAGCAGCGAGATATTGGGGGACAGGGCCCTACAATTTACGGGGTTCTTC.

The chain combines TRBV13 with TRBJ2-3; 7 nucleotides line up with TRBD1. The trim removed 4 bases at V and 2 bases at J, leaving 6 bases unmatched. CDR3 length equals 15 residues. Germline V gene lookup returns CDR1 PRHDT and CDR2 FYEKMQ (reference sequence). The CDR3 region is CASSSTGDDTDTQYF. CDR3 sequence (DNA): TGTGCCAGCAGCTCCACAGGGGACGACACAGATACGCAGTATTTT.

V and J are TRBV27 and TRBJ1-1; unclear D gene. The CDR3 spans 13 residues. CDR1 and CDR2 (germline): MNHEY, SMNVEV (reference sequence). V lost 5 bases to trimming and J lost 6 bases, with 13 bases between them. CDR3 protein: CASSTGRSPEAFF. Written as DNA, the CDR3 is TGTGCCAGCAGTACCGGACGGTCCCCTGAAGCTTTCTTT.

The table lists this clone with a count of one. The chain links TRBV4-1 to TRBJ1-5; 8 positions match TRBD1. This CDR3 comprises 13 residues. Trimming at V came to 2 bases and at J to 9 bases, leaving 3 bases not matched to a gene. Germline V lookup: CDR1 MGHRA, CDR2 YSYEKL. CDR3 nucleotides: TGCGCCAGCAGCCAAACAACAGGGGGGCCCCAGCATTTT. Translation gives CASSQTTGGPQHF.

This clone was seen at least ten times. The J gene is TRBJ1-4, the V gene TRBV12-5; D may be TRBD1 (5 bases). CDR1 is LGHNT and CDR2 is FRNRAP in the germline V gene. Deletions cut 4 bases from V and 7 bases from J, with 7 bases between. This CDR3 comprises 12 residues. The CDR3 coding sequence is TGTGCTAGTGGTTCCAGGGTTGAAAAACTGTTTTTT. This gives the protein CASGSRVEKLFF.

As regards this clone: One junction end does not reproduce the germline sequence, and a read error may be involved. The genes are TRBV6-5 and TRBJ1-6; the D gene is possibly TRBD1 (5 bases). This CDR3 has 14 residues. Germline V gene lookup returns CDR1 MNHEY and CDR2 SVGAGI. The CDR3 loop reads CASSHSGVKSPLHF. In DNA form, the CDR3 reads TGTGCCAGCAGTCACTCGGGGGTGAAATCACCCCTCCACTTT.

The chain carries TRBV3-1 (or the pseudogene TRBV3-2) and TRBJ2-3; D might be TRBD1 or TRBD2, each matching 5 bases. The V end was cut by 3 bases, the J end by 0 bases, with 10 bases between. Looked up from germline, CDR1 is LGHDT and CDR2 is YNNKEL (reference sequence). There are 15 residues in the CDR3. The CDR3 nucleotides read TGTGCCAGCAGCCACCCGGGGACCAGCACAGATACGCAGTATTTT. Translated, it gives CASSHPGTSTDTQYF.

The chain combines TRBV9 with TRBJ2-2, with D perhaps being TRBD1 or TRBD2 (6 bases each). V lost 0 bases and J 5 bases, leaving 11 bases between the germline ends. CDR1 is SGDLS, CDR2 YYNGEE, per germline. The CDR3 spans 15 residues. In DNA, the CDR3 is TGTGCCAGCAGCGTAGGGGGGGCCAATACCGGGGAGCTGTTTTTT. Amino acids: CASSVGGANTGELFF.

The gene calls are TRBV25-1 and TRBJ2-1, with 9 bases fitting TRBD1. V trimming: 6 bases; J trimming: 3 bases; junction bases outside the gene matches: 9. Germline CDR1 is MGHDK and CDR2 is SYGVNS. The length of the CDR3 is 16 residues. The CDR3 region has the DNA TGTGCCAGCAGGGCAAGACAGGGGGGAAACTACAATGAGCAGTTCTTC. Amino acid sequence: CASRARQGGNYNEQFF.

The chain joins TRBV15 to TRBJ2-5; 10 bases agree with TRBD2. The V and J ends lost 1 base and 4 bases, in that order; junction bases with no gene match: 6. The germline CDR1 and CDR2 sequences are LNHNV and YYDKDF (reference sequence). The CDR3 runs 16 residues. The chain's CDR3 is CATSRGASGGSETQYF. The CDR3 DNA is TGTGCCACCAGCAGAGGGGCTAGCGGGGGATCAGAGACCCAGTACTTC.

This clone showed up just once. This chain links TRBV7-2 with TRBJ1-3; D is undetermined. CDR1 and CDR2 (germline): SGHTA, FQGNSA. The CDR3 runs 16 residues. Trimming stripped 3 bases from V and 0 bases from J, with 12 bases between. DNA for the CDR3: TGTGCCAGCAGCTTGATTGGACGGCTCTCTGGAAACACCATATATTTT. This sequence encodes CASSLIGRLSGNTIYF.

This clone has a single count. This CDR3 is CASSLPGLASNEQFF. CDR3 in DNA: TGTGCCAGCAGCCTCCCGGGACTAGCTTCAAATGAGCAGTTCTTC. The chain uses TRBV9 and TRBJ2-1, with 9 positions matching TRBD2. The CDR3 extends over 15 amino acids. The junction had 9 bases not matched to a gene; V was cut back by 4 bases and J by 7 bases. CDR1 is SGDLS, CDR2 YYNGEE, per germline.

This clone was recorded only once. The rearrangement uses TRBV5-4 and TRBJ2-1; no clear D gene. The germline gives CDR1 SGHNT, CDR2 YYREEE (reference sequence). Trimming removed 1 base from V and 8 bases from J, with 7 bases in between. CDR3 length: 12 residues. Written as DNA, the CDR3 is TGTGCCAGCAGCTTGATGTTGGATGAGCAGTTCTTC. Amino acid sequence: CASSLMLDEQFF.

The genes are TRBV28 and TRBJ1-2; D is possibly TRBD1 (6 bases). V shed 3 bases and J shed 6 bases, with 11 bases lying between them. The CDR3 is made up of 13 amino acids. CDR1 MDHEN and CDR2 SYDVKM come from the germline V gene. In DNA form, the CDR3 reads TGTGCCAGCAGTTTGACAGGCCACGATGGCTACACCTTC. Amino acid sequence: CASSLTGHDGYTF.

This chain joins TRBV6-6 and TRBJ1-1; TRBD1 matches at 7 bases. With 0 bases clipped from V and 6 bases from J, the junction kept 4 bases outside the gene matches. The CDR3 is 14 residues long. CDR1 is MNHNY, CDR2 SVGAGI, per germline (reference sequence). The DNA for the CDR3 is TGTGCCAGCAGTTACTCGACAGGGTTCCCTGAAGCTTTCTTT. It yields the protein CASSYSTGFPEAFF.

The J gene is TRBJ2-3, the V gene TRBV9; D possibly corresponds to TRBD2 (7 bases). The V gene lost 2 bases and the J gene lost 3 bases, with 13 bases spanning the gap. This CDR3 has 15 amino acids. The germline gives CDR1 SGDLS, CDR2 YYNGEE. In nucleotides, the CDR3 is TGTGCCAGCAGCGTCTCCGGGGGGCTGACAGATACGCAGTATTTT. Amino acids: CASSVSGGLTDTQYF.

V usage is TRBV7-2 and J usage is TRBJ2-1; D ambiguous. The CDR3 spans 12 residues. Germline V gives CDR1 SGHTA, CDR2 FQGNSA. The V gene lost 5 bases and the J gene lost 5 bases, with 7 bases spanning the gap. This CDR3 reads CASSPWHNEQFF. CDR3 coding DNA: TGTGCCAGCAGCCCATGGCACAATGAGCAGTTCTTC.

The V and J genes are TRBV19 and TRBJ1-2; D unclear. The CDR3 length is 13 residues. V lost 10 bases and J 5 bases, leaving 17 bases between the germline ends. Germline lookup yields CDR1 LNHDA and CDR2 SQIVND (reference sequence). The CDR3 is CAIKDGTLYGYTF. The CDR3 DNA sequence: TGTGCCATAAAAGACGGTACCTTGTATGGCTACACCTTC.

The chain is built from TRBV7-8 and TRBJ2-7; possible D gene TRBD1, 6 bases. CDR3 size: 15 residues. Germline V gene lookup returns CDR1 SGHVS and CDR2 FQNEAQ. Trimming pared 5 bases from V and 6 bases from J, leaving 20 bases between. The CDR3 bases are TGTGCCAGCAGCACGCAACAGGGCGAAGAGGCCGAGCAGTACTTC. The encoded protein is CASSTQQGEEAEQYF.

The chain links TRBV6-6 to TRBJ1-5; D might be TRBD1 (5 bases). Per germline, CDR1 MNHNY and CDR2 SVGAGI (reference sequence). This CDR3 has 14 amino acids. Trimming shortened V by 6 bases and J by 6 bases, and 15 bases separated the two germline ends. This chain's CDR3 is CASSDSSGTQPQHF. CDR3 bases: TGTGCCAGCAGCGATTCCTCAGGGACTCAGCCCCAGCATTTT.

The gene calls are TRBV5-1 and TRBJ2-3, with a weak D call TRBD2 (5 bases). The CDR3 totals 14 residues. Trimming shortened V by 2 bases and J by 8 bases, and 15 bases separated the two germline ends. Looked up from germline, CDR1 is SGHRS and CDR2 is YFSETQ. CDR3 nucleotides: TGCGCCAGCAGCTTAGGTTCGAGAGAGGGTACGCAGTATTTT. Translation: CASSLGSREGTQYF.

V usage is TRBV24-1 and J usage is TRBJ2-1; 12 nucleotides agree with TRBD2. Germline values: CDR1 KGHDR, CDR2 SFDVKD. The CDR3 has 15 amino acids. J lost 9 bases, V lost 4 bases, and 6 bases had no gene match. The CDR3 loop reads CATSDASGGAGEQFF. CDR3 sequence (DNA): TGTGCCACCAGTGACGCTAGCGGGGGGGCCGGTGAGCAGTTCTTC.

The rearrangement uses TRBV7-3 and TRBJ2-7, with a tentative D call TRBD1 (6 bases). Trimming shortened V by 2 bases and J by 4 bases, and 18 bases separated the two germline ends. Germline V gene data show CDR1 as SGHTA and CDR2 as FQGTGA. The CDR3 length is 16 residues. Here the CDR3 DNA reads TGTGCCAGCAGCTTAGGGTGGCCTGGGGGCGGGTACGAGCAGTACTTC. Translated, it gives CASSLGWPGGGYEQYF.